This T cell receptor (beta chain) was found in a study of OX40 agonist ivuxolimab in advanced cancers. A note on the overall study: Ivuxolimab, which targeted the costimulatory receptor OX40 (CD134), was an agonistic, fully human IgG2 monoclonal antibody. Intravenous ivuxolimab was administered to patients every 2 weeks at six dose levels: 0.01, 0.1, 0.3, 1.5, 3 and 10 mg/kg. Of the roughly 50 dose-escalation patients, hepatocellular carcinoma was present in approximately 20, melanoma in approximately 15, renal cell carcinoma in 9 and head and neck cancer in 9. In the dose-escalation cohort, approximately 83% of patients were male, and the mean age was roughly 60 years with a range of about 20 to 80. Prior anti-PD-1, anti-PD-L1 or anti-CTLA-4 therapy was permitted, and checkpoint inhibitors had been received by approximately 39% of dose-escalation patients. Partial responses were achieved by three dose-escalation patients, of whom one had hepatocellular carcinoma and two had cutaneous melanoma. Peripheral TCRbeta sequencing was intended to test whether TCR sequence diversity was altered and clonal T-cell expansion was caused by ivuxolimab. The monotherapy dose-escalation portion (N ≈ 50 patients) of the phase I ivuxolimab trial is reported in the paper. Broader findings and caveats from the paper: Which antigens the clonally expanded peripheral T cells were specific for was not determined. In partial responders in the 0.1-3.0 mg/kg groups, normalized peripheral clonal expansion was found to be among the lowest, especially among CD8+ T cells. After ivuxolimab, more expanded clones were found on average in CD8+ T cells than in CD4+ T cells. At doses from 0.1 to 3.0 mg/kg, clonal expansion was seen in both CD4+ and CD8+ blood T cells between baseline and week 6. Low levels of normalized T-cell clonal expansion were also seen in some patients who did not respond.

V was cut back by 5 bases and J by 5 bases, leaving a gap of 18 bases between them. CDR1 and CDR2 were assigned from the germline V gene (reference sequence) as GTSNPN and SVGIG. The CDR3 runs 14 amino acids, cysteine and phenylalanine included. The sequence is cut down to CDR3 DNA, 42 bases in frame from base 1. Genomic DNA was isolated from the sorted cells so that the TCRbeta CDR3 region could be sequenced. TCRbeta CDR3 regions were sequenced using the immunoSEQ Assay. TCRdb mirrors the immuneACCESS table, restricted to in-frame sequences. Some clones are absent from its copies; in checked studies, under half trace to an unresolved V gene, and the reason for the others is unknown. The table for this sample lists about 58,000 clones; about 85% of them were counted only once. Of the sample, 1.2% is held by the ten largest clones. The trial excluded patients who had a history of autoimmune disease or who were on systemic immunosuppression. Peripheral blood for TCR sequencing was collected from all dose cohorts at baseline, on cycle 4 day 1, and on cycle 7 day 1. Samples came from an open-label, multicenter, first-in-human phase I dose-escalation trial of ivuxolimab. The trial enrolled adults with locally advanced or metastatic head and neck squamous cell, hepatocellular, melanoma or renal cell carcinoma. Before TCR sequencing, CD4+ T cells and CD8+ T cells were sorted from peripheral blood as separate populations.

Notes on this clone: Its antigen remains undetermined. No base qualities exist here, and no much larger clone lies one base off it.

The receptor's source is an adult with an advanced solid tumor such as melanoma, head and neck, liver or kidney cancer. The V gene is TRBV30 and the J gene is TRBJ2-5; the D gene is possibly TRBD1, with 6 bases matching. The sequencing here drew on CD4+ or CD8+ T cells sorted from blood, taken in a trial of the OX40 agonist ivuxolimab. CDR3 region: CAWAPRDTWETQYF. The nucleotide sequence reads TGTGCCTGGGCCCCTCGGGACACATGGGAGACCCAGTACTTC.